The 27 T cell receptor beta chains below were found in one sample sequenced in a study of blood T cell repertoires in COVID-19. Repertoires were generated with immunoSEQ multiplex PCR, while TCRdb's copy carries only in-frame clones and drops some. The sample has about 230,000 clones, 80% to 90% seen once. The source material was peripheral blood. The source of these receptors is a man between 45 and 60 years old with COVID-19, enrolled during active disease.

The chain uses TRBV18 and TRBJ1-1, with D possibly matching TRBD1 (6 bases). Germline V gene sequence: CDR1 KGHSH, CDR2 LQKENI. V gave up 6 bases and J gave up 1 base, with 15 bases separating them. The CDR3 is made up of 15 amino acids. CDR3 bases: TGTGCCAGCTCCCCCGGGAGGGGACAGAACACTGAAGCTTTCTTT. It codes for CASSPGRGQNTEAFF.

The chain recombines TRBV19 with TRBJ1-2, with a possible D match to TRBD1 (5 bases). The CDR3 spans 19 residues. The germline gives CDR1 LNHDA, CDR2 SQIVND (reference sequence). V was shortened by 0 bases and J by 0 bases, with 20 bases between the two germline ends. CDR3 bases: TGTGCCAGTAGTATAGATCGAGGCGTACGAACAGGAGCTAACTATGGCTACACCTTC. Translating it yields CASSIDRGVRTGANYGYTF.

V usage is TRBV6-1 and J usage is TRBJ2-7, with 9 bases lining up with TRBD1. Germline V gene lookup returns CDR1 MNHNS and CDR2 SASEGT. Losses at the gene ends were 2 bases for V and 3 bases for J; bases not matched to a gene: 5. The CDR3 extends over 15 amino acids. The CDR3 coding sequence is TGTGCCAGCAGTGAATTAGGACAGGGGAACTACGAGCAGTACTTC. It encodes CASSELGQGNYEQYF.

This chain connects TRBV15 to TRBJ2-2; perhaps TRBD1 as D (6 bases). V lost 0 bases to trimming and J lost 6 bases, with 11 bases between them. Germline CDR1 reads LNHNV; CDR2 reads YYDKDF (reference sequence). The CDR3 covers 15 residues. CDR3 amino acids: CATSRDDWGPGELFF. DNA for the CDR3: TGTGCCACCAGCAGAGATGATTGGGGGCCCGGGGAGCTGTTTTTT.

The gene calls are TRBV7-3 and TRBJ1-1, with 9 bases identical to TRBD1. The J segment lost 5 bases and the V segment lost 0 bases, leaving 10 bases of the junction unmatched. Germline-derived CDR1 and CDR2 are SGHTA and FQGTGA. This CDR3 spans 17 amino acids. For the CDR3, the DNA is TGTGCCAGCAGCTTAACCCCGACAGGGGGGGCTGGGACTGAAGCTTTCTTT. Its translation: CASSLTPTGGAGTEAFF.

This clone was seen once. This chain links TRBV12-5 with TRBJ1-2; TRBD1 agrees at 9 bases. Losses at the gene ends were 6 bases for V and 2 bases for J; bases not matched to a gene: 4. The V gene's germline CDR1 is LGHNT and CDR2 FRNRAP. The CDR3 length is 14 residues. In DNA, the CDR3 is TGTGCTAGTGGGACAGGGGGAGTGAACTATGGCTACACCTTC. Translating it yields CASGTGGVNYGYTF.

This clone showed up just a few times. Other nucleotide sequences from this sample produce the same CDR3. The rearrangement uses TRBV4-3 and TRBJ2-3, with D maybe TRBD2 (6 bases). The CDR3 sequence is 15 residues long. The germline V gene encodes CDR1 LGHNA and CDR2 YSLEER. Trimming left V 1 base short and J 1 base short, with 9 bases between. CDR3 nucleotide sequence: TGCGCCAGCAGCCAAGTAGGAGGGGGCACAGATACGCAGTATTTT. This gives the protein CASSQVGGGTDTQYF.

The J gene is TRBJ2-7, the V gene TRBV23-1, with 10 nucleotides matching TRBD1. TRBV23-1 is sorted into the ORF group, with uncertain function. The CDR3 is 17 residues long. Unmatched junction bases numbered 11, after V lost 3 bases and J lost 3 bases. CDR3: CASSQAGTGVRVYEQYF. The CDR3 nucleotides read TGCGCCAGCAGTCAGGCCGGGACAGGGGTAAGAGTCTACGAGCAGTACTTC.

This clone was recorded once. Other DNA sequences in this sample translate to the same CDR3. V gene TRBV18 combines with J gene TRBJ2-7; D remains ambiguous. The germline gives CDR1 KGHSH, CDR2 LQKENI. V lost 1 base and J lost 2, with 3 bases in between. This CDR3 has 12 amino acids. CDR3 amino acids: CASSPRAYEQYF. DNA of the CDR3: TGTGCCAGCTCACCACGAGCCTACGAGCAGTACTTC.

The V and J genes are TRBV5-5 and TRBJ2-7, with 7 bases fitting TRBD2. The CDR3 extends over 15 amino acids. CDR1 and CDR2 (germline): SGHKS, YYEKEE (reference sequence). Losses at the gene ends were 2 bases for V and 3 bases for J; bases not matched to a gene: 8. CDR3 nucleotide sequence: TGTGCCAGCAGCTTAGGGGAGGGGAGGGACTACGAGCAGTACTTC. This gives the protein CASSLGEGRDYEQYF. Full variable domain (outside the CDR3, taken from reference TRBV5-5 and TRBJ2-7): DAGVTQSPTHLIKTRGQQVTLRCSPISGHKSVSWYQQVLGQGPQFIFQYYEKEERGRGNFPDRFSARQFPNYSSELNVNALLLGDSALYLCASSLGEGRDYEQYFGPGTRLTVT.

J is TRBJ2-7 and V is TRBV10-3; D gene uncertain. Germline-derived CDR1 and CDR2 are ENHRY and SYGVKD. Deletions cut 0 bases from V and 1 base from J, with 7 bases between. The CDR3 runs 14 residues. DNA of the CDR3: TGTGCCATCAGTGAGTCTTTCGGTTCCTACGAGCAGTACTTC. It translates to CAISESFGSYEQYF.

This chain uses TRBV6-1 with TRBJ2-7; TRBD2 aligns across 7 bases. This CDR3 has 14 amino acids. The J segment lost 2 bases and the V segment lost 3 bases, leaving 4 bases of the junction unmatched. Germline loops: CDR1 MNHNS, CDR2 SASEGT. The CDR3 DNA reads TGTGCCAGCAGTGATTGGGGAGGGACCTACGAGCAGTACTTC. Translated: CASSDWGGTYEQYF.

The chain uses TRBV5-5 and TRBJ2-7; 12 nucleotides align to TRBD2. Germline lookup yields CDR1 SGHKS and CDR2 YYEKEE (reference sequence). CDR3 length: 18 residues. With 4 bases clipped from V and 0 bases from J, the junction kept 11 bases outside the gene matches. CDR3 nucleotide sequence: TGTGCCAGCAGCACAGATCCCGGGACTAGCGGGTTCTCCTACGAGCAGTACTTC. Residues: CASSTDPGTSGFSYEQYF.

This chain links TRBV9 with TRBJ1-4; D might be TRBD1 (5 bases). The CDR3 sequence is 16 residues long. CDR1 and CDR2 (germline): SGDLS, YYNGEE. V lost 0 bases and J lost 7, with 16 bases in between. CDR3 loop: CASSVGQGGSGEKLFF. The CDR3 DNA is TGTGCCAGCAGCGTAGGGCAGGGAGGTTCGGGTGAAAAACTGTTTTTT.

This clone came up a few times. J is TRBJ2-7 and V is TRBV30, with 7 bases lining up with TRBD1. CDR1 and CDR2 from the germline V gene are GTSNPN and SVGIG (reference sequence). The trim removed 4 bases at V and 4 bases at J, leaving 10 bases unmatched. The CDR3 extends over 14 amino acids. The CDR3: CAWMDRGRGYEQYF. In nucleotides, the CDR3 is TGTGCCTGGATGGACCGGGGCAGGGGGTACGAGCAGTACTTC.

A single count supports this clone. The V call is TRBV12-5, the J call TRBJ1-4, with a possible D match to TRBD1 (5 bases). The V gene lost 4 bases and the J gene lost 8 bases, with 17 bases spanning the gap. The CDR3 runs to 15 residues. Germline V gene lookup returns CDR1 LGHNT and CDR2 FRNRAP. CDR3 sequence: CASGSPAGLGEKLFF. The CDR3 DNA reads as TGTGCTAGTGGTTCCCCGGCAGGGCTTGGAGAAAAACTGTTTTTT.

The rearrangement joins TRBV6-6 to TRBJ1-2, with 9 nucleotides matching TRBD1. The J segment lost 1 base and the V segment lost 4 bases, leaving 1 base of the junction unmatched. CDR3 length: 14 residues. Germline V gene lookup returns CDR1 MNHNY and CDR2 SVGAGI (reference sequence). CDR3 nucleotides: TGTGCCAGCAGTTGGGACAGGGTTAACTATGGCTACACCTTC. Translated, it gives CASSWDRVNYGYTF.

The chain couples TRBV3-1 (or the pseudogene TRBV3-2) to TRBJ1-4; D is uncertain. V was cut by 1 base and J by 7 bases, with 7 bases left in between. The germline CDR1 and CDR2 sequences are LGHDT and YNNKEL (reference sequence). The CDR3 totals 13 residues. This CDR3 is CASSQVSSEKLFF. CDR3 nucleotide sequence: TGTGCCAGCAGCCAAGTCTCGTCTGAAAAACTGTTTTTT.

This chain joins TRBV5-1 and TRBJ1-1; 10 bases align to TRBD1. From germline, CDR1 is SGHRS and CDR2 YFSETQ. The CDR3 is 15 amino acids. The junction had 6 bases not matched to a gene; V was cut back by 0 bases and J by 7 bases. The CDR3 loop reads CASSLALGQGREAFF. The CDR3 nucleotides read TGCGCCAGCAGCTTGGCCCTGGGACAGGGGCGTGAAGCTTTCTTT.

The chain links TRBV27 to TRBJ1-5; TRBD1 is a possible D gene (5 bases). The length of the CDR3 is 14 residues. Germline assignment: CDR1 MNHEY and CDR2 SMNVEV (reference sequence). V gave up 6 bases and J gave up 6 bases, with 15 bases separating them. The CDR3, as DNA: TGTGCCAGCAGACCCGGGACGGGGGGTCAGCCCCAGCATTTT. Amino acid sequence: CASRPGTGGQPQHF.

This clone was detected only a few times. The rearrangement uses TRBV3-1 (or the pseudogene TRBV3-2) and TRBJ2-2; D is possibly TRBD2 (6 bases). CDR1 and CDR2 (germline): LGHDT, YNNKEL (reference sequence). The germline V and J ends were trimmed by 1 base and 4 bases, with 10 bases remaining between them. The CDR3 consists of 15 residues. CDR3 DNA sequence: TGTGCCAGCAGCCAAGTTGCGGGGAGCACCGGGGAGCTGTTTTTT. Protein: CASSQVAGSTGELFF.

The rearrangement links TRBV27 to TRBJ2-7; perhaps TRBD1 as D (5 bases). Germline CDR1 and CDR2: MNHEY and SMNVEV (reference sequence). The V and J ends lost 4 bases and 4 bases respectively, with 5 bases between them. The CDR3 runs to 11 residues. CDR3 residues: CASSSGYEQYF. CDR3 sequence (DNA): TGTGCCAGCAGTTCAGGGTACGAGCAGTACTTC.

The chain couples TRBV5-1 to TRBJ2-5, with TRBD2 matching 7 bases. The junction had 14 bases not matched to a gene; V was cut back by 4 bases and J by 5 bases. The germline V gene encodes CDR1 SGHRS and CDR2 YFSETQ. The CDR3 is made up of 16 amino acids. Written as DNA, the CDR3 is TGCGCCAGCAGCCAGTCGGGGTCAAGGGAGGGGGAGACCCAGTACTTC. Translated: CASSQSGSREGETQYF.

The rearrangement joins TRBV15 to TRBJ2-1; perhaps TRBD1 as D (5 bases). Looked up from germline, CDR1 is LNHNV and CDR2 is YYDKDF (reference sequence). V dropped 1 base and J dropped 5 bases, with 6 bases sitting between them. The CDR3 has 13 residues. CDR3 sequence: CATSRARDNEQFF. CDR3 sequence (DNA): TGTGCCACCAGCAGAGCCAGGGACAATGAGCAGTTCTTC. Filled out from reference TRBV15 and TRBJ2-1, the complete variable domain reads DAMVIQNPRYQVTQFGKPVTLSCSQTLNHNVMYWYQQKSSQAPKLLFHYYDKDFNNEADTPDNFQSRRPNTSFCFLDIRSPGLGDTAMYLCATSRARDNEQFFGPGTRLTVL.

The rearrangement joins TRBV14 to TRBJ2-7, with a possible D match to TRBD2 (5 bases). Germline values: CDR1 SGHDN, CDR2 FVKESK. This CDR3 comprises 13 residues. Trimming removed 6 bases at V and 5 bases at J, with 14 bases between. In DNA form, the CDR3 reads TGTGCCAGCAGTGTACTAGGGAGCCACGAGCAGTACTTC. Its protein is CASSVLGSHEQYF.

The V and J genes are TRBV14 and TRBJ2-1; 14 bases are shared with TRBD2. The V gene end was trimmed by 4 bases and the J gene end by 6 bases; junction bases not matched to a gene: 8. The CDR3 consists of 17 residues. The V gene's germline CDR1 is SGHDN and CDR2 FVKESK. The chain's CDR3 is CASSRRTTSGRANEQFF. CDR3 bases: TGTGCCAGCAGCCGCCGAACGACTAGCGGGAGGGCCAATGAGCAGTTCTTC.

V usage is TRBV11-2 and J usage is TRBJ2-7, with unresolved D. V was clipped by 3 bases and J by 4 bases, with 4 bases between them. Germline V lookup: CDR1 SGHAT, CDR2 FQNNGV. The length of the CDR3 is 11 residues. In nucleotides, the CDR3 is TGTGCCAGCAGCTTCTATTACGAGCAGTACTTC. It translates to CASSFYYEQYF.